These 28 T cell receptor beta chains came from one sample sequenced in a study of cytomegalovirus exposure and HLA in healthy donors. Vbeta (60) and Jbeta (13) primers were used in the PCR. Data came from immunoSEQ multiplex PCR; TCRdb stores just in-frame clones and leaves some out. The sample contains under 120,000 clones, about three quarters of which appear only once. The sample was PBMCs. These receptors were obtained from a female donor in good health and CMV-seropositive.

V and J are TRBV7-9 and TRBJ2-5; TRBD1 might be the D (5 bases). CDR3 length: 14 residues. V gave up 1 base and J gave up 1 base, with 7 bases separating them. Looked up from germline, CDR1 is SEHNR and CDR2 is FQNEAQ (reference sequence). The CDR3 loop is CASSLGQSQETQYF. Written as DNA, the CDR3 is TGTGCCAGCAGCTTAGGACAGAGCCAAGAGACCCAGTACTTC.

V usage is TRBV5-8 and J usage is TRBJ2-1, with D possibly being TRBD1 (5 bases). V was shortened by 6 bases and J by 1 base, with 17 bases between the two germline ends. From germline, CDR1 is SGHTS and CDR2 YDEGEE. This CDR3 has 16 amino acids. The CDR3 DNA reads as TGTGCCAGCACCCCCGAAGGGGCGCGGTCCTACAATGAGCAGTTCTTC. Residues: CASTPEGARSYNEQFF. The variable domain in full, completed from reference TRBV5-8 and TRBJ2-1, reads EAGVTQSPTHLIKTRGQQATLRCSPISGHTSVYWYQQALGLGLQFLLWYDEGEERNRGNFPPRFSGRQFPNYSSELNVNALELEDSALYLCASTPEGARSYNEQFFGPGTRLTVL.

V is TRBV12-5 and J is TRBJ2-1; D perhaps matches TRBD2 (6 bases). Trimming pared 1 base from V and 10 bases from J, leaving 11 bases between. CDR3 length equals 13 residues. CDR1 is LGHNT, CDR2 FRNRAP, per germline. This CDR3 is CASGLELGGEQFF. The CDR3 DNA is TGTGCTAGTGGTTTGGAATTAGGAGGGGAGCAGTTCTTC.

The chain links TRBV4-3 to TRBJ1-2; the match to TRBD1 covers 10 bases. The germline V gene encodes CDR1 LGHNA and CDR2 YSLEER. Trimming at V came to 1 base and at J to 6 bases, leaving 5 bases not matched to a gene. The CDR3 covers 15 residues. The CDR3 loop is CASSQGIGTGDGYTF. The CDR3, as DNA: TGCGCCAGCAGCCAAGGCATAGGGACAGGGGATGGCTACACCTTC.

This clone was counted a single time. The chain carries TRBV19 and TRBJ2-7, with 9 bases that match TRBD1. The ends lost 5 bases at V and 1 base at J; junction bases unmatched: 12. The CDR3 is 17 residues long. From germline, CDR1 is LNHDA and CDR2 SQIVND (reference sequence). The CDR3 DNA follows: TGTGCCAGTAGTCCGGGACAGGGCCGGGGAAGTTCCTACGAGCAGTACTTC. Amino acids: CASSPGQGRGSSYEQYF.

The rearrangement uses TRBV19 and TRBJ1-4, with 8 bases identical to TRBD1. The CDR3 is 14 amino acids. The V gene's germline CDR1 is LNHDA and CDR2 SQIVND (reference sequence). Trimming cost V 6 bases and J 8 bases; bases outside gene matches: 8. The CDR3 DNA reads as TGTGCCAGTAGCAAAGGACAGGGATGGGAAAAACTGTTTTTT. Translation gives CASSKGQGWEKLFF.

This clone is a singleton in its sample. This rearrangement joins TRBV11-2 to TRBJ2-5, with TRBD2 matching 7 bases. Per germline, CDR1 SGHAT and CDR2 FQNNGV. CDR3 size: 16 residues. V lost 1 base, J lost 5 bases, and 10 bases stayed unmatched. The CDR3 reads CASSLVGSGGGETQYF. The CDR3 bases are TGTGCCAGCAGCTTAGTTGGATCGGGGGGAGGGGAGACCCAGTACTTC.

This clone was seen only a few times. The genes are TRBV9 and TRBJ1-3; D may be TRBD1 (5 bases). The germline gives CDR1 SGDLS, CDR2 YYNGEE. This CDR3 contains 15 residues. V lost 1 base and J lost 2, with 10 bases in between. The CDR3 bases are TGTGCCAGCAGCGTAAATCCGGGGGCTGGAAACACCATATATTTT. This sequence encodes CASSVNPGAGNTIYF. The full variable domain, with the rest looked up from reference TRBV9 and TRBJ1-3, is DSGVTQTPKHLITATGQRVTLRCSPRSGDLSVYWYQQSLDQGLQFLIQYYNGEERAKGNILERFSAQQFPDLHSELNLSSLELGDSALYFCASSVNPGAGNTIYFGEGSWLTVV.

The chain carries TRBV6-1 and TRBJ1-5, with D unresolved. V was trimmed by 6 bases and J by 3 bases, leaving 12 bases between them. This CDR3 spans 14 amino acids. Germline assignment: CDR1 MNHNS and CDR2 SASEGT. The CDR3: CASSFDIYNQPQHF. The CDR3 DNA is TGTGCCAGCAGCTTTGACATATACAATCAGCCCCAGCATTTT.

The chain carries TRBV6-1 and TRBJ2-1; 9 nucleotides align to TRBD2. The CDR3 sequence is 15 residues long. Germline CDR1 is MNHNS and CDR2 is SASEGT. After removal of 4 bases from V and 2 bases from J, the junction contained 3 bases not matched to a gene. CDR3 loop: CASSGSSGAYNEQFF. The CDR3 DNA follows: TGTGCCAGCAGTGGTTCTAGCGGGGCCTACAATGAGCAGTTCTTC.

The chain couples TRBV19 to TRBJ1-5, with D uncertain. There are 13 residues in the CDR3. Germline CDR1 LNHDA, CDR2 SQIVND (reference sequence). The V end lost 1 base, the J end lost 4 bases, and 5 bases lay between the germline ends. Here the CDR3 reads CASSIGRNQPQHF. As DNA, the CDR3 is TGTGCCAGTAGTATAGGTCGGAATCAGCCCCAGCATTTT.

The chain joins TRBV2 to TRBJ1-1; 7 nucleotides match TRBD1. The CDR3 length is 14 residues. Germline CDR1 and CDR2: SNHLY and FYNNEI. J lost 4 bases, V lost 7 bases, and 9 bases had no gene match. The CDR3 reads CASTRQGRGTEAFF. In DNA, the CDR3 is TGTGCCAGCACCCGACAGGGCCGAGGCACTGAAGCTTTCTTT.

The V and J genes are TRBV11-2 and TRBJ2-5; 13 bases are a match to TRBD2. Germline CDR1 reads SGHAT; CDR2 reads FQNNGV. This CDR3 is built from 17 residues. J gave up 2 bases and V 1 base, and 4 bases lay outside the gene matches. The chain's CDR3 is CASSLVGTSGKQETQYF. In DNA form, the CDR3 reads TGTGCCAGCAGCTTAGTAGGGACTAGCGGGAAGCAAGAGACCCAGTACTTC.

This clone was seen only once. The chain has TRBV4-1 and TRBJ2-3; D call uncertain. The ends were cut back, 0 bases at V and 7 bases at J, with 5 bases in the middle. There are 12 residues in the CDR3. Germline lookup yields CDR1 MGHRA and CDR2 YSYEKL. CDR3 loop: CASSQDRNTQYF. The CDR3 DNA follows: TGCGCCAGCAGCCAAGATCGTAATACGCAGTATTTT.

This clone has just one count. In DNA form, the CDR3 reads TGTGCCAGCAGACCCGGACGGGGATATGGTGGCTACACCTTC. It codes for CASRPGRGYGGYTF. V usage is TRBV6-5 and J usage is TRBJ1-2; D not certain. This CDR3 has 14 residues. Trimming removed 6 bases at V and 7 bases at J, with 18 bases between. The germline V gene has CDR1 MNHEY and CDR2 SVGAGI.

The chain combines TRBV6-1 with TRBJ1-4; D gene uncertain. Germline V CDR1 and CDR2: MNHNS, SASEGT. Trimming left V 6 bases short and J 0 bases short, with 11 bases between. The CDR3 sequence is 15 residues long. CDR3 in DNA: TGTGCCAGCAGGGCTCGGGTCGCAACTAATGAAAAACTGTTTTTT. Encoded protein: CASRARVATNEKLFF.

In this sample, this clone turned up once. This sequence joins TRBV29-1 and TRBJ1-1; 7 bases fit TRBD1. CDR1 and CDR2 (germline): SQVTM, ANQGSEA. Trimming at V came to 7 bases and at J to 0 bases, leaving 5 bases not matched to a gene. The CDR3 is 13 amino acids. CDR3 nucleotide sequence: TGCAGCGCTCAAACAGGGGTGAACACTGAAGCTTTCTTT. Its protein is CSAQTGVNTEAFF.

The chain is built from TRBV12-5 and TRBJ1-3; 7 nucleotides line up with TRBD1. Germline V gene lookup returns CDR1 LGHNT and CDR2 FRNRAP. This CDR3 region has 14 residues. Germline trimming cut 7 bases from V and 0 bases from J; bases unmatched to any gene: 3. The CDR3 loop reads CASARDSSGNTIYF. CDR3 nucleotide sequence: TGTGCTAGTGCCAGGGACAGCTCTGGAAACACCATATATTTT.

The V and J genes are TRBV7-2 and TRBJ2-7; D remains unclear. The CDR3 extends over 11 amino acids. Germline CDR1 reads SGHTA; CDR2 reads FQGNSA. V lost 4 bases, J lost 3 bases, and 4 bases lay in between. CDR3 residues: CASSSLYEQYF. The DNA for the CDR3 is TGTGCCAGCAGCTCCCTCTACGAGCAGTACTTC. Full variable domain (outside the CDR3, taken from reference TRBV7-2 and TRBJ2-7): GAGVSQSPSNKVTEKGKDVELRCDPISGHTALYWYRQSLGQGLEFLIYFQGNSAPDKSGLPSDRFSAERTGGSVSTLTIQRTQQEDSAVYLCASSSLYEQYFGPGTRLTVT.

This chain uses TRBV7-3 with TRBJ2-1; 8 bases map to TRBD1. V dropped 5 bases and J dropped 10; count of bases not matched to a gene: 16. CDR1 is SGHTA and CDR2 is FQGTGA in the germline V gene. This CDR3 is 16 amino acids long. The CDR3 sequence is CASSLKQGQAFREQFF. The CDR3 DNA follows: TGTGCCAGCAGCCTAAAACAGGGACAGGCTTTTCGCGAGCAGTTCTTC.

The V and J genes are TRBV27 and TRBJ1-2; 8 bases line up with TRBD1. The CDR3 consists of 13 residues. CDR1 MNHEY and CDR2 SMNVEV come from the germline V gene (reference sequence). After removal of 6 bases from V and 7 bases from J, the junction contained 7 bases not matched to a gene. The CDR3 here is CASRLGQGGGYTF. Here the CDR3 DNA reads TGTGCCAGCAGGCTCGGACAGGGTGGTGGCTACACCTTC.

This chain links TRBV30 with TRBJ1-2; D ambiguous. The CDR3 is 13 amino acids. V dropped 0 bases and J dropped 4 bases, with 9 bases sitting between them. In germline, CDR1 is GTSNPN, CDR2 SVGIG (reference sequence). The DNA for the CDR3 is TGTGCCTGGAGTGTACTGCTCGGCTATGGCTACACCTTC. Translated, it gives CAWSVLLGYGYTF.

The V and J genes are TRBV5-1 and TRBJ2-1; TRBD1 matches 8 bases. V shed 0 bases and J 13 bases; nucleotides not matched to a gene: 6. The CDR3 has 13 residues. Per germline, CDR1 SGHRS and CDR2 YFSETQ. CDR3 loop: CASSLAVRGLQFF. In DNA form, the CDR3 reads TGCGCCAGCAGCTTGGCCGTCAGGGGGCTACAGTTCTTC.

The genes are TRBV28 and TRBJ2-3; perhaps TRBD2 as D (5 bases). In germline, CDR1 is MDHEN, CDR2 SYDVKM. Trimming shortened V by 7 bases and J by 2 bases, and 25 bases separated the two germline ends. This CDR3 comprises 18 residues. CDR3 residues: CASIYPPPTGTDTDTQYF. CDR3 in DNA: TGTGCCAGCATTTATCCCCCGCCCACGGGAACCGACACAGATACGCAGTATTTT.

The rearrangement joins TRBV6-1 to TRBJ1-1, with TRBD1 identical over 7 bases. The CDR3 is made up of 13 amino acids. Losses at the gene ends were 4 bases for V and 7 bases for J; bases not matched to a gene: 6. CDR1 MNHNS and CDR2 SASEGT come from the germline V gene. CDR3 loop: CASSVDRAGEAFF. The CDR3 DNA is TGTGCCAGCAGTGTCGACAGGGCGGGTGAAGCTTTCTTT.

V usage is TRBV5-5 and J usage is TRBJ1-3; TRBD1 might be the D (5 bases). Trimming shortened V by 2 bases and J by 9 bases, and 18 bases separated the two germline ends. This CDR3 region has 15 residues. Per the germline V gene, CDR1 is SGHKS and CDR2 is YYEKEE (reference sequence). This chain's CDR3 is CASSFTLNLQGTIYF. CDR3 bases: TGTGCCAGCAGCTTCACTCTTAATCTCCAGGGCACCATATATTTT.

The chain recombines TRBV7-8 with TRBJ1-4; 7 bases agree with TRBD1. CDR3 length: 13 residues. Germline values: CDR1 SGHVS, CDR2 FQNEAQ. The junction had 6 bases not matched to a gene; V was cut back by 8 bases and J by 6 bases. CDR3 in amino acids: CASGPGTDEKLFF. CDR3 in DNA: TGTGCCAGCGGACCCGGGACAGATGAAAAACTGTTTTTT.

This clone has just a few counts. The rearrangement joins TRBV19 to TRBJ2-5; perhaps TRBD1 as D (5 bases). V gave up 3 bases and J gave up 2 bases, with 13 bases separating them. CDR1 is LNHDA and CDR2 is SQIVND in the germline V gene (reference sequence). CDR3 size: 15 residues. The CDR3 DNA sequence: TGTGCCAGTAGTATTTACCCAGGGCCACAAGAGACCCAGTACTTC. This encodes CASSIYPGPQETQYF.